Each of the 21 T cell receptor beta chains below was sequenced from the same sample in a study of T-cell reconstitution after alpha-beta-depleted transplantation in children. Unique molecular identifiers tagged the TCRbeta library. TCRdb itself ran the PCR reads through MiXCR, one entry per CDR3 protein. Of about 400,000 distinct CDR3 sequences in the sample, under 20% were seen once. Sequenced material: PBMCs, mostly from graft donor cells, taken 360 days after TCRalphabeta/CD19-depleted stem cell transplant. All receptors come from a boy in the first two years of life who had a stem cell transplant for Wiskott-Aldrich syndrome, so the T cells may come from the graft donor.

This clonotype appeared a few times. Written as DNA, the CDR3 is TGCAGCGTTTCAGGACAGGGCTTTCCCTACGAGCAGTACTTC. This translates into CSVSGQGFPYEQYF. V gene TRBV29-1 combines with J gene TRBJ2-7; 8 positions agree with TRBD1. Germline loops: CDR1 SQVTM, CDR2 ANQGSEA. CDR3 length: 14 residues. The J segment lost 2 bases and the V segment lost 5 bases, leaving 8 bases of the junction unmatched.

This clonotype was observed a few times. The chain combines TRBV7-9 with TRBJ2-7; TRBD2 might be the D (6 bases). Germline-derived CDR1 and CDR2 are SEHNR and FQNEAQ (reference sequence). With 4 bases removed from V and 3 bases from J, the gap between germline ends came to 13 bases. The CDR3 is 14 residues long. CDR3 in amino acids: CASSSTAGGYEQYF. CDR3 bases: TGTGCCAGCAGCTCCACAGCGGGTGGCTACGAGCAGTACTTC.

This clonotype was counted a few times. The chain recombines TRBV20-1 with TRBJ2-1; TRBD2 might be the D (5 bases). Trimming cost V 2 bases and J 0 bases, with 8 bases left between them. Germline V gene lookup returns CDR1 DFQATT and CDR2 SNEGSKA (reference sequence). The CDR3 consists of 14 residues. CDR3 coding DNA: TGCAGTGCTAGAACTAGTAGCTCCTACAATGAGCAGTTCTTC. Amino acids: CSARTSSSYNEQFF.

This chain joins TRBV5-1 and TRBJ2-3; 10 nucleotides line up with TRBD2. Germline CDR1 and CDR2: SGHRS and YFSETQ. CDR3 length: 16 amino acids. Trimming cost V 4 bases and J 8 bases; bases outside gene matches: 13. CDR3 in amino acids: CASSQGLALLEGTQYF. The CDR3 coding sequence is TGCGCCAGCAGCCAGGGACTAGCGCTGTTGGAGGGTACGCAGTATTTT.

This clonotype was counted a few times. This sequence joins TRBV28 and TRBJ2-7, with TRBD1 identical over 10 bases. The CDR3 runs to 14 residues. In germline, CDR1 is MDHEN, CDR2 SYDVKM. Trimming took 6 bases from V and 2 from J; bases not matched to a gene: 4. The CDR3 nucleotides are TGTGCCAGCAGGCGACAGGGGGCGCCCTACGAGCAGTACTTC. It encodes CASRRQGAPYEQYF.

This clonotype was seen a few times. The chain links TRBV7-2 to TRBJ2-7; TRBD2 aligns across 8 bases. Trimming at V came to 2 bases and at J to 0 bases, leaving 6 bases not matched to a gene. From germline, CDR1 is SGHTA and CDR2 FQGNSA. The CDR3 sequence is 16 residues long. The CDR3 DNA sequence: TGTGCCAGCAGCTTAACGGGCGGGGGGCCCTCCTACGAGCAGTACTTC. Its translation: CASSLTGGGPSYEQYF.

V usage is TRBV11-3 and J usage is TRBJ2-5; TRBD2 matches 7 bases. The CDR3 is made up of 15 amino acids. Germline V gene sequence: CDR1 SGHNT, CDR2 YENEEA. J lost 4 bases, V lost 4 bases, and 9 bases had no gene match. CDR3 protein: CASSSSLLARETQYF. The CDR3 DNA follows: TGTGCCAGCAGCTCCTCTTTACTAGCGCGAGAGACCCAGTACTTC.

The genes are TRBV30 and TRBJ2-2, with 7 bases that match TRBD1. CDR3 size: 17 residues. Germline V lookup: CDR1 GTSNPN, CDR2 SVGIG (reference sequence). Trimming removed 0 bases from V and 0 bases from J; junction bases left unmatched: 7. DNA for the CDR3: TGTGCCTGGAGTGTATTCCGACAGGGCCCGAACACCGGGGAGCTGTTTTTT. It is translated as CAWSVFRQGPNTGELFF.

The rearrangement joins TRBV3-1 to TRBJ2-7, with 11 nucleotides matching TRBD1. Germline CDR1 LGHDT, CDR2 YNNKEL (reference sequence). The CDR3 covers 14 residues. V was pared by 4 bases and J by 7 bases, with 6 bases of the junction left unmatched. The CDR3 reads CASSRGQGASEQYF. CDR3 DNA sequence: TGTGCCAGCAGCCGTGGACAGGGGGCGAGTGAGCAGTACTTC.

Only a few counts were recorded for this clonotype. V is TRBV28 and J is TRBJ1-2; 7 nucleotides align to TRBD1. The CDR3 runs to 15 residues. With V trimmed by 5 bases and J by 9 bases, 15 bases remained unmatched. Germline values: CDR1 MDHEN, CDR2 SYDVKM. The CDR3 sequence: CASSHRGLSPIRYTF. The CDR3, as DNA: TGTGCCAGCAGTCATAGGGGGCTCTCACCTATACGCTACACCTTC.

In this sample, this clonotype turned up a few times. CDR3 sequence reads: CASSLGVGRISYNEQFF. CDR3 DNA sequence: TGTGCCAGCAGCTTAGGAGTCGGGAGAATCTCCTACAATGAGCAGTTCTTC. This rearrangement joins TRBV7-9 to TRBJ2-1; possibly TRBD2 for D (6 bases). Trimming cost V 1 base and J 0 bases, with 13 bases left between them. This CDR3 has 17 residues. Germline CDR1 and CDR2: SEHNR and FQNEAQ (reference sequence).

This clonotype occurred many times. This rearrangement joins TRBV5-1 to TRBJ2-4; D is undetermined. The V gene's germline CDR1 is SGHRS and CDR2 YFSETQ. Between the trimmed V and J ends, which lost 4 bases and 0 bases, there was a span of 11 bases. The CDR3 spans 15 residues. DNA of the CDR3: TGCGCCAGCAGCCTCACGTCTCTAGCCAAAAACATTCAGTACTTC. This sequence encodes CASSLTSLAKNIQYF.

The chain carries TRBV20-1 and TRBJ2-1; possibly TRBD2 for D (5 bases). Germline CDR1 DFQATT, CDR2 SNEGSKA (reference sequence). V lost 1 base and J 12 bases, leaving 7 bases between the germline ends. This CDR3 region has 10 residues. CDR3 DNA sequence: TGCAGTGCTAGAGGGCGGGTGCAGTTCTTC. Its translation: CSARGRVQFF.

This clonotype was seen a handful of times. The V gene is TRBV7-9, the J gene TRBJ2-1; D gene uncertain. CDR1 and CDR2 from the germline V gene are SEHNR and FQNEAQ (reference sequence). CDR3 length equals 12 residues. Trimming removed 5 bases at V and 3 bases at J, with 5 bases between. The CDR3 sequence: CASSANYNEQFF. CDR3 DNA: TGTGCCAGCAGCGCGAACTACAATGAGCAGTTCTTC.

This clonotype has only a few counts. This chain connects TRBV5-1 to TRBJ2-3; D remains unclear. The CDR3 loop spans 15 amino acids. Trimming shortened V by 4 bases and J by 4 bases, and 16 bases separated the two germline ends. Germline V CDR1 and CDR2: SGHRS, YFSETQ. CDR3 in amino acids: CASSPGPGLPDTQYF. CDR3 nucleotide sequence: TGCGCCAGCAGCCCAGGCCCGGGTCTCCCAGATACGCAGTATTTT.

This clonotype was seen only a few times. The rearrangement joins TRBV12-3 or TRBV12-4 to TRBJ2-1; D is uncertain. The CDR3 spans 12 residues. V lost 7 bases and J lost 8, with 12 bases in between. The CDR3 sequence: CASTFGGDEQFF. The CDR3 DNA follows: TGTGCCAGCACCTTCGGTGGTGATGAGCAGTTCTTC.

This clonotype was seen only a few times. The rearrangement links TRBV20-1 to TRBJ2-7; TRBD2 agrees at 7 bases. The germline CDR1 and CDR2 sequences are DFQATT and SNEGSKA (reference sequence). The V and J ends lost 1 base and 2 bases, in that order; junction bases with no gene match: 11. CDR3 length equals 16 residues. CDR3 nucleotides: TGCAGTGCTAGAGGTACGCCTAGCGGCTTTACCTACGAGCAGTACTTC. This encodes CSARGTPSGFTYEQYF.

This clonotype turned up a few times. The rearrangement joins TRBV20-1 to TRBJ2-7; 8 bases are a match to TRBD1. In germline, CDR1 is DFQATT, CDR2 SNEGSKA (reference sequence). The CDR3 loop spans 12 amino acids. The J segment lost 4 bases and the V segment lost 3 bases, leaving 2 bases of the junction unmatched. CDR3 in amino acids: CSARDREYEQYF. CDR3 sequence (DNA): TGCAGTGCTAGGGACAGGGAGTACGAGCAGTACTTC.

This clonotype was found many times. This chain uses TRBV6-1 with TRBJ1-6; possibly TRBD1 for D (5 bases). The CDR3 runs 15 residues. Germline CDR1 and CDR2: MNHNS and SASEGT. The V gene lost 5 bases and the J gene lost 7 bases, with 15 bases spanning the gap. Here the CDR3 reads CASSQSWTHNSPLHF. The CDR3, as DNA: TGTGCCAGCAGTCAATCTTGGACACACAATTCACCCCTCCACTTT.

The table lists this clonotype with a few counts. This chain connects TRBV18 to TRBJ2-5; a weak D match, TRBD1 (5 bases). There are 14 residues in the CDR3. Germline V gene sequence: CDR1 KGHSH, CDR2 LQKENI. Trimming took 3 bases from V and 1 from J, leaving 9 bases between them. The CDR3 DNA follows: TGTGCCAGCTCACCGGCAGGGCTCCAAGAGACCCAGTACTTC. It specifies CASSPAGLQETQYF.

CDR3 loop: CASTPGGGLYNEQFF. CDR3 nucleotide sequence: TGTGCCAGCACCCCCGGGGGCGGGCTCTACAATGAGCAGTTCTTC. V is TRBV5-6 and J is TRBJ2-1, with D perhaps TRBD1 or TRBD2 (6 bases each). V was shortened by 6 bases and J by 3 bases, with 16 bases between the two germline ends. CDR3 size: 15 residues. In germline, CDR1 is SGHDT, CDR2 YYEEEE.